Listed below are T cell receptor beta chains from one sample, sequenced in a study of blood T cell repertoires in COVID-19. TCRdb's table, derived via immunoSEQ multiplex PCR, lists solely in-frame clones and lacks some. The table lists under 150,000 clones, around three quarters of them singletons. Sample: peripheral blood. The receptors come from an elderly man with acute or convalescent COVID-19. Each CDR3 is given with its conserved first and last residue. A D gene is named only where the DNA matches it firmly. Size tells how often a clone was seen (once, few, many) or the class of an expanded clone, and some rows leave it out.

j_gene | abundance | d_gene | v_gene | CDR3nt | CDR3aa
TRBJ2-7 | . | . | TRBV7-2 | TGTGCCAGCAGCCCCCCCGGGTGGTCCTACGAGCAGTACTTC | CASSPPGWSYEQYF
TRBJ2-1 | once | . | TRBV5-1 | TGCGCCAGCAGCGGGGGGGCTAAGAATGAGCAGTTCTTC | CASSGGAKNEQFF
TRBJ2-5 | few | . | TRBV24-1 | TGTGCCACCAGTGACCCCCTCAGGGGTGCGGAGACCCAGTACTTC | CATSDPLRGAETQYF
TRBJ2-3 | . | . | TRBV15 | TGTGCCACCAGCAGAGGAGGGAGCACAGATACGCAGTATTTT | CATSRGGSTDTQYF
TRBJ1-2 | . | . | TRBV7-2 | TGTGCCAGCAGCTTGCGATCTGCCTATGGCTACACCTTC | CASSLRSAYGYTF
TRBJ1-6 | . | . | TRBV4-3 | TGCGCCAGCAGCCAAGATCTTGGACAGCTTCCACCCCTCCACTTT | CASSQDLGQLPPLHF
TRBJ1-2 | . | TRBD1 | TRBV19 | TGTGCCAGTAGTACCCTGGCAGGGGGTAATGGCTACACCTTC | CASSTLAGGNGYTF
TRBJ2-2 | few | . | TRBV5-1 | TGCGCCAGCAACGCCCGTGAGGGAATAGGGGAGCTGTTTTTT | CASNAREGIGELFF
TRBJ2-2 | . | TRBD1 | TRBV7-2 | TGTGCCAGCAGCTTACTAGGGGGCGCGGACACCGGGGAGCTGTTTTTT | CASSLLGGADTGELFF
TRBJ2-2 | . | TRBD1 | TRBV5-6 | TGTGCCAGCAGCTTGGGTTCATGGACAGGGTACACCGGGGAGCTGTTTTTT | CASSLGSWTGYTGELFF
TRBJ1-5 | many | . | TRBV4-3 | TGCGCCAGCAGCCAAGATGGGCAGGGGCAGCCCCAGCATTTT | CASSQDGQGQPQHF
TRBJ2-7 | . | TRBD1 | TRBV30 | TGTGCCTGGAGTGTAATGCGGACAGGGGTGCAAACCTACGAGCAGTACTTC | CAWSVMRTGVQTYEQYF
TRBJ2-1 | . | TRBD1 | TRBV3-1/TRBV3-2 | TGTGCCAGCAGCGACGGGACAGGGCTGGATGAGCAGTTCTTC | CASSDGTGLDEQFF
TRBJ2-7 | . | TRBD1 | TRBV10-3 | TGTGCCATCAGTACCGACAGGGCGTCCGAGCAGTACTTC | CAISTDRASEQYF
TRBJ2-7 | . | TRBD1 | TRBV5-1 | TGCGCCAGCAGCTCCGGGACAGGGATCGACGAGCAGTACTTC | CASSSGTGIDEQYF
TRBJ2-3 | once | . | TRBV30 | TGTGCCTGGAGTCGCGGCGGTAGCACAGATACGCAGTATTTT | CAWSRGGSTDTQYF
TRBJ2-3 | . | . | TRBV7-2 | TGTGCCAGCAGCTCGAGACAGCTCTCTACGCAGTATTTT | CASSSRQLSTQYF
TRBJ2-7 | . | . | TRBV7-9 | TGTGCCAGCAGCCCCGGAGCCAGCCTCGGGCAGTACTTC | CASSPGASLGQYF
TRBJ1-6 | . | . | TRBV7-2 | TGTGCCAGCAGCCTCCTCTCGCTAGACCCTAATTCACCCCTCCACTTT | CASSLLSLDPNSPLHF
TRBJ2-1 | . | . | TRBV28 | TGTGCCAGCAGTTTATCCGGGGACAATGAGCAGTTCTTC | CASSLSGDNEQFF
TRBJ1-5 | . | TRBD1 | TRBV7-9 | TGTGCCAGCAGCTTAGGGGACAGTGACAATCAGCCCCAGCATTTT | CASSLGDSDNQPQHF
TRBJ2-5 | . | . | TRBV7-8 | TGTGCCAGCAGCCAACTACGTCGGGAGACCCAGTACTTC | CASSQLRRETQYF
TRBJ1-6 | . | . | TRBV27 | TGTGCCAGCAGTCTTCGCCGTCGGGGGGTCTCACCCCTCCACTTT | CASSLRRRGVSPLHF
TRBJ1-2 | . | TRBD1 | TRBV2 | TGTGCCAGCAGTGTCGACAGGGGAGAAGGCTATGGCTACACCTTC | CASSVDRGEGYGYTF
TRBJ1-2 | few | . | TRBV12-5 | TGTGCTAGTGCCGTGGACAGCCAAGATGGCTACACCTTC | CASAVDSQDGYTF
TRBJ2-1 | . | TRBD1 | TRBV6-2/TRBV6-3 | TGTGCCAGCAGTTCTTGGACAGGGGGCTACAATGAGCAGTTCTTC | CASSSWTGGYNEQFF
TRBJ2-2 | once | . | TRBV5-4 | TGTGCCAGCAGCTTGGCCGTCAGGGCAGGCACCGGGGAGCTGTTTTTT | CASSLAVRAGTGELFF
TRBJ2-2 | . | . | TRBV5-1 | TGCGCCAGCAGCCGGACAGCTCAGAACACCGGGGAGCTGTTTTTT | CASSRTAQNTGELFF
TRBJ2-7 | . | . | TRBV9 | TGTGCCAGCAGCCCCCGGCAGGAATTTTTCTACGAGCAGTACTTC | CASSPRQEFFYEQYF
TRBJ2-7 | few | . | TRBV2 | TGTGCCAGCAGTCCTACTAGCCTCCGGAACGAGCAGTACTTC | CASSPTSLRNEQYF
TRBJ2-3 | few | . | TRBV5-1 | TGCGCCAGCAGCCGGAGCTCCCGCACAGATACGCAGTATTTT | CASSRSSRTDTQYF
TRBJ1-2 | . | TRBD1 | TRBV27 | TGTGCCAGCAGTTTAGGTGGGGACAGGTATGGCTACACCTTC | CASSLGGDRYGYTF
TRBJ2-2 | . | . | TRBV11-2 | TGTGCCAGCAGCTCGAGGCGGAGGGCCGGGGAGCTGTTTTTT | CASSSRRRAGELFF
TRBJ1-1 | . | . | TRBV9 | TGTGCCAGCAGCGCCGAGAGGAACACTGAAGCTTTCTTT | CASSAERNTEAFF
TRBJ2-5 | . | TRBD2 | TRBV7-2 | TGTGCCAGCAGCTTAGCGCCGGCTAGCGGGGGCCTAACGGGCTTTGAGACCCAGTACTTC | CASSLAPASGGLTGFETQYF
TRBJ2-1 | once | . | TRBV5-1 | TGCGCCAGCAGCCGAACAGGGCCTAGCTCCTACAATGAGCAGTTCTTC | CASSRTGPSSYNEQFF
TRBJ2-5 | few | . | TRBV7-6 | TGTGCCAGCAGCTTAAGGTGGGAGGTTCAAGAGACCCAGTACTTC | CASSLRWEVQETQYF
TRBJ1-1 | few | TRBD1 | TRBV10-3 | TGTGCCACCTGGGGGACAGGGATGGGCACTGAAGCTTTCTTT | CATWGTGMGTEAFF
TRBJ2-1 | . | . | TRBV3-1/TRBV3-2 | TGTGCCAGCAGCCTCCGACGGGTGTTGAGTACAAGCGAGCAGTTCTTC | CASSLRRVLSTSEQFF
TRBJ1-6 | . | TRBD1 | TRBV7-3 | TGTGCCAGCAGCTCGGGGACAGGCAAAAATTCACCCCTCCACTTT | CASSSGTGKNSPLHF
TRBJ2-3 | . | . | TRBV28 | TGTGCCAGCAGTACGCCAGGGATACGAATCACAGATACGCAGTATTTT | CASSTPGIRITDTQYF
TRBJ2-3 | . | TRBD1 | TRBV2 | TGTGCCAGCAGTGGGACAGGGGGCTTAACAGATACGCAGTATTTT | CASSGTGGLTDTQYF
TRBJ2-5 | . | TRBD2 | TRBV6-2/TRBV6-3 | TGTGCCAGCAGTTACGCGGCGGGGGATCAAGAGACCCAGTACTTC | CASSYAAGDQETQYF